This T cell receptor beta chain came from a study of blood T cell repertoires in COVID-19. Germline CDR1 and CDR2: SGHTA and FQGNSA. The CDR3 sequence is 13 residues long. V was pared by 6 bases and J by 5 bases, with 2 bases of the junction left unmatched. TCRdb's copy holds only in-frame clones and misses some; the assay was immunoSEQ multiplex PCR. The sample holds under 450,000 clones; about 90% are singletons and the top ten take 3%. Source material: PBMCs or T cells enriched from blood (not recorded which). The clonotype was recovered from a woman in her twenties or thirties who had recovered from COVID-19. The V call is TRBV7-2, the J call TRBJ2-3, with 10 bases identical to TRBD2. In DNA form, the CDR3 reads TGTGCCAGCAGGCTAGCGGGAGTAGATACGCAGTATTTT. Encoded protein: CASRLAGVDTQYF. The entire variable domain, with the rest obtained from reference TRBV7-2 and TRBJ2-3, is as follows: GAGVSQSPSNKVTEKGKDVELRCDPISGHTALYWYRQSLGQGLEFLIYFQGNSAPDKSGLPSDRFSAERTGGSVSTLTIQRTQQEDSAVYLCASRLAGVDTQYFGPGTRLTVL.